This is a list of T cell receptor beta chains from one sample in a study of technical replicates of blood from a few donors. Clones were read by immunoSEQ multiplex PCR, and TCRdb kept only the in-frame ones, dropping some. The sample carries tens of thousands of clones, approximately 96% recorded once. The sequenced material came from T cells isolated from PBMCs. The receptor source for this set is a human donor in good health. CDR3s include the opening cysteine and the closing phenylalanine or tryptophan. A D gene is named only where the DNA matches it firmly.

CDR3 protein: CASSQIAGGEGSYEQYF; CDR3 DNA: TGTGCCAGCAGCCAGATAGCGGGAGGGGAGGGCTCCTACGAGCAGTACTTC; V gene: TRBV4-2; D gene: TRBD2; J gene: TRBJ2-7
CDR3 protein: CASRVWDRDYEQYF; CDR3 DNA: TGTGCCAGCAGGGTTTGGGACAGGGACTACGAGCAGTACTTC; V gene: TRBV5-6; D gene: TRBD1; J gene: TRBJ2-7
CDR3 protein: CASSSRQGAREQYF; CDR3 DNA: TGTGCCAGCTCATCGCGACAGGGGGCGCGGGAGCAGTACTTC; V gene: TRBV18; D gene: TRBD1; J gene: TRBJ2-7
CDR3 protein: CASSQKQGAVSEKLFF; CDR3 DNA: TGTGCCAGCAGCCAGAAACAGGGGGCTGTAAGTGAAAAACTGTTTTTT; V gene: TRBV11-3; D gene: TRBD1; J gene: TRBJ1-4
CDR3 protein: CATSEALGASNQPQHF; CDR3 DNA: TGTGCCACCAGCGAGGCGCTTGGGGCGAGTAATCAGCCCCAGCATTTT; V gene: TRBV15; D gene: -; J gene: TRBJ1-5
CDR3 protein: CASSLSYAGGGAGNEQYF; CDR3 DNA: TGTGCCAGCAGTTTATCGTATGCAGGGGGCGGTGCGGGCAACGAGCAGTACTTC; V gene: TRBV28; D gene: TRBD1; J gene: TRBJ2-7
CDR3 protein: CASSQNREGYTF; CDR3 DNA: TGCGCCAGCAGCCAAAACAGGGAGGGCTACACCTTC; V gene: TRBV4-1; D gene: -; J gene: TRBJ1-2
CDR3 protein: CASTLRGAEAFF; CDR3 DNA: TGTGCCAGCACCCTTCGGGGGGCTGAAGCTTTCTTT; V gene: TRBV28; D gene: -; J gene: TRBJ1-1
CDR3 protein: CATEQGPEQYF; CDR3 DNA: TGTGCCACAGAGCAGGGGCCCGAGCAGTACTTC; V gene: TRBV2; D gene: -; J gene: TRBJ2-7
CDR3 protein: CASSRDRGRYYEQYF; CDR3 DNA: TGTGCCAGCAGCCGGGACAGGGGTCGATACTACGAGCAGTACTTC; V gene: TRBV11-2; D gene: TRBD1; J gene: TRBJ2-7
CDR3 protein: CASSLSGSTSYNEQFF; CDR3 DNA: TGCGCCAGCAGCTTAAGCGGTTCTACCTCCTACAATGAGCAGTTCTTC; V gene: TRBV5-1; D gene: -; J gene: TRBJ2-1